The T cell receptor (beta chain) under discussion was sequenced for a study of cytomegalovirus exposure and HLA in healthy donors (TCRdb year 2017). Study-level background: In an earlier analysis of some 550 of the donors, approximately 300 Gb of sequence data and approximately 120 million unique TCR beta sequences from some 170 million T cells were reported. Of the approximately 400 genotyped donors, less than 90% were placed in the genetic ancestry cluster associated with self-reported Caucasian donors. HLA typing included class I and class II loci at four-digit resolution. Donor age, sex, ethnicity and CMV serostatus were compiled alongside the repertoire data. The number of donors typed differed by locus, with 629-630 for A, B, C, DRB1 and DQB1, more than 500 for DQA1, about 610 for DPA1, and around 460 for DPB1. A later analysis re-analyzed previously published TCR beta repertoires from several hundred donors and added high-resolution HLA genotyping to study TCR occurrence patterns. To predict cytomegalovirus infection status, the study brought together high-throughput TCR immunosequencing, statistical association of individual TCRs with disease status, and machine learning. In the later analysis, no new phenotypic data were used to find candidate immune exposures; instead, reliance was placed on TCR beta sequences and their occurrence across donors. All discovery cohort repertoires had been generated using a single sequencing platform. Besides the first cohort of more than 650 subjects, a separate validation cohort made up of 120 or so different subjects was used. A later genetic analysis took genome-wide SNP genotypes for about 55% of the roughly 670 donors and used that subset as a discovery cohort. Several DR-DQ haplotypes were handled as single units for association and clustering because linkage in the cohort was strong. The study used immunosequencing to profile the T cell repertoires of approximately 640 subjects and linked those repertoires to cytomegalovirus serostatus. To decide whether each TCR beta V gene segment behaved as functional or pseudogenic, an earlier analysis of nearly 600 of the donors relied on high-throughput TCR beta sequencing. Among roughly 400 genotyped donors of the cohort, an average of around 240,000 unique TCR beta nucleotide sequences was sequenced per donor, of which about 19% were non-productive. The aim of the study was to test whether cataloging public T cell receptors could identify signatures of past pathogen exposure. An early release that covered some 630 HLA-typed donors contained approximately 320 gigabases of sequencing data and tens of millions of unique TCR sequences.

Beyond this particular receptor, the publication reports: A further reported finding was that TCR beta sequences accurately predicted the HLA-A and HLA-B alleles for most subjects in the first cohort. Because HLA typing was missing for some donors at each locus, association tests included only the typed subset. Strong co-occurrence of HLA alleles, especially DR and DQ, made assigning TCR associations to individual alleles difficult. In an earlier analysis of approximately 590 of the donors, most TCR beta V segments appeared in productive rearrangements about 90% or about 30% of the time, broadly matching IMGT annotations. A cluster of highly shared sequence variants was judged likely to represent a technical artifact of the sequencing pipeline. The presence/absence analyses assumed that sequencing depth was roughly uniform across donors, and that assumption may not be true. Only TCR beta chains were sequenced in this cohort, and the absence of alpha or paired-chain data limited detectable features. A few of the identified cytomegalovirus-associated TCR beta chains were confirmed in vitro to be specific for cytomegalovirus antigens. Compared with the approximately 670-donor mean, donors in an Asian-associated ancestry cluster had fewer N-insertions in productive TCRs, according to a later genetic analysis. Some IMGT-functional V segments, including TRBV6-2 and TRBV6-3, could not be distinguished by the 87-base-pair reads and were therefore excluded. In a later analysis, HLA-associated TCR beta chains were found to be more clonally expanded and to have lower generation probabilities than equally common non-associated chains. A later analysis reported that several top co-occurrence clusters appeared linked to parvovirus B19, influenza, CMV and Epstein-Barr virus. Most CMV-associated TCR beta chains appeared to be HLA-restricted in a later analysis, and the HLA associations seemed to be driven largely by CMV exposure. Most TCR sequences were seen in very few donors, while some public TCRs were found in many individuals. It was suggested by the authors that the approach could potentially be generalized to other disease states and immunological phenotypes. Linkage disequilibrium might explain the correlated functional status among segregating V segments, but an unknown experimental factor could not be excluded. V-gene and J-gene trimming of TCR beta chains was associated with a missense DCLRE1C variant in a later genetic analysis, and the association was replicated in an independent cohort. In a later analysis, TCR association rates were found to vary across HLA loci, with the most associated TCRs seen for DRB1 alleles and the fewest for HLA-C alleles. The study listed around 160 TCR beta chains as associated with cytomegalovirus. CMV serostatus was the only immune exposure information available for the cohort. The classifier was reported to diagnose cytomegalovirus status with high specificity and sensitivity in both the original cohort and the validation cohort. The earlier analysis of 587 of the donors excluded some 16 rarely observed V segments, including chromosome 9 orphons, because counts were too low. In a later analysis, 15,000 to 20,000 TCR beta sequences were associated with specific HLA alleles at a false discovery rate of 0.05.

Preparation of the library involved the immunoSEQ multiplex PCR assay. A mixture of 60 forward primers for TCR Vbeta segments and 13 reverse primers for TCR Jbeta segments was used in the multiplex PCR. Amplification of the CDR3 region of rearranged TCR beta genes was performed with a multiplex PCR assay on genomic DNA. The Illumina HiSeq System was used to sequence the amplified TCR beta libraries as 87-base-pair reads. The published analysis was carried out like this. In a later analysis, about 80 million unique TCR beta chains were counted across the approximately 640 repertoires, and roughly 11 million of these chains were shared by at least two donors. Raw reads were error-corrected and collapsed into unique sequences by a nearest-neighbor algorithm in which closely related sequences were merged to remove PCR and sequencing errors. V, D and J gene segments were assigned by aligning CDR3 sequences to IMGT reference sequences. For a sequence to be retained, a match of at least six nucleotides to both a V gene segment and a J gene segment was required. A rearrangement counted as productive if the CDR3 had no stop codons and remained in frame with V and J, and every other rearrangement counted as non-productive. Following IMGT convention, CDR3 was defined as the stretch from the second conserved V-encoded cysteine to the conserved J-encoded phenylalanine. Sequences without an unambiguous match to a single V gene segment were excluded from the earlier analysis of a few hundred of the donors. In an earlier analysis of 587 of the donors, V segments were called functional above 56.7% productive rearrangements and were called segregating when the between-donor standard deviation exceeded 5%. To diagnose cytomegalovirus status from the catalog of TCR beta chain sequences, a statistical classification framework was built. A later analysis assigned V and J genes by comparing TCR nucleotide sequences with IMGT/GENE-DB human TR gene sequences. Using the TCRdist pipeline, a later analysis assigned CDR3 sequences along with most-parsimonious VDJ recombination scenarios. In a later analysis, each TCR beta chain was defined by its CDR3 amino acid sequence together with its V-gene family, and reads lacking a unique V-gene family were excluded. To address suspected cross-contamination and a sequencing artifact, a later analysis removed around 600 highly shared, low-generation-probability nucleotide sequences. In a later analysis, a clonal expansion index was calculated for each public chain from normalized within-repertoire ranks of inferred template counts. In a later analysis, generation probabilities were computed with a VDJ recombination model fitted to out-of-frame rearrangements, and the resulting probabilities were checked against IGoR. A later analysis scored TCR-TCR, TCR-HLA and TCR-CMV co-occurrence with hypergeometric tests, applying a repertoire-size bias correction to TCR pairs. In a later analysis, false discovery rates were estimated by permuting HLA or CMV assignments 20 times. In a later analysis, co-occurring TCRs were grouped using DBSCAN, with TCRdist sequence similarity added in when clustering inside HLA-allele-positive subsets. For co-occurrence clustering, repertoires with fewer than 30,000 or more than 120,000 public chains were excluded, along with roughly five repertoires with anomalous nucleotide sharing. TCRdb took this table from immuneACCESS and kept in-frame rearrangements with V and J called. Such tables lack part of the clones; where checked against another copy, unresolved V genes explain under half of the gap, and the rest is unexplained. That table supplies the V and J calls and clone size; D and trimming were determined from the DNA. In this sample the table shows around 150,000 clones, 75% to 85% of which occur a single time. Around 1% of the sample comes from the top ten.

Points on this clone: Its antigen target is currently unknown. Base qualities are not provided; no much larger clone lies one nucleotide away.

Sequences MNHNS (CDR1) and SASEGT (CDR2) are obtained from the germline V gene. Germline trimming amounts to 8 bases on V and 5 bases on J, with 5 as the count of junction bases outside the gene matches. The CDR3 holds 13 amino acids from the cysteine to the phenylalanine. Just the 39-base CDR3 DNA is kept, in frame starting at base 1. The cohort consisted of 666 healthy bone marrow donors. At the time of sampling, every cohort member was nominally healthy, though immune exposures that went unrecorded were likely present. The donor was CMV seronegative and belonged to the group of around 350 seronegative cohort members. A peripheral blood sample was collected from each donor, and TCR beta sequencing was performed on peripheral blood mononuclear cells. Genomic DNA was extracted from the blood cell samples with the Qiagen DNeasy Blood Extraction Kit.

Sequencing input: PBMCs. The chain was built from TRBV6-1 and TRBJ2-1; 8 bases in the middle match TRBD2. This TCR was sampled from a male donor in good health and CMV-seronegative. The CDR3 protein sequence reads: CASEVAGHNEQFF. The nucleotide sequence reads as follows: TGTGCCAGCGAGGTAGCGGGGCACAATGAGCAGTTCTTC.